A selection of T cell receptor beta chains follows, all from one sample in a study of blood T cell repertoires in COVID-19. Produced via immunoSEQ multiplex PCR; TCRdb's table is partial and in-frame only. The sample has about 73,000 clones; around 80% are singletons. The sample consisted of peripheral blood. The origin of the receptors is a man in his forties or fifties with active COVID-19. Both conserved end residues are trimmed from each CDR3. Each record gives: J gene, V gene, D gene, CDR3 protein. The D gene is left open where the match is weak.

>TRBJ2-2|TRBV21-1|NA
ASSKGGGGTGGLELF
>TRBJ2-1|TRBV4-3|TRBD2
ASSQGGGREGDHNEQF
>TRBJ2-1|TRBV6-5|NA
ASSRSGGPNEQF
>TRBJ2-5|TRBV10-3|TRBD2
AISETPASGGMGTQY
>TRBJ2-3|TRBV19|TRBD2
ASSILSGRYTDTQY
>TRBJ1-2|TRBV6-5|NA
ASSSERANYGYT
>TRBJ2-7|TRBV5-1|NA
ASSLGQAGSYEQY
>TRBJ2-5|TRBV5-1|NA
ASSSPWRASNLQETQY
>TRBJ2-7|TRBV6-2/TRBV6-3|NA
ASSWFRDEQY
>TRBJ2-2|TRBV25-1|TRBD2
ASRPAGGGKNTGELF
>TRBJ2-3|TRBV15|NA
ATSSRGGSTDTQY